The next 29 T cell receptor beta chains were all read from a single sample in a study of blood T cell repertoires in COVID-19. Profiled with immunoSEQ multiplex PCR; TCRdb holds only in-frame clones, not every one. The sample shows around 300,000 clones, over 75% of them seen only once. The sample was peripheral blood. These receptors were collected from a woman between 65 and 79 years old with acute or convalescent COVID-19.

This clone was detected only once. J is TRBJ1-6 and V is TRBV19; TRBD1 might be the D (5 bases). Trimming shortened V by 8 bases and J by 8 bases, and 16 bases separated the two germline ends. CDR1 and CDR2 from the germline V gene are LNHDA and SQIVND (reference sequence). The CDR3 totals 14 residues. The CDR3 loop reads CASGLGALDSPLHF. In DNA, the CDR3 is TGTGCCAGTGGTTTAGGGGCTTTGGATTCACCCCTCCACTTT. Drawing the rest from reference TRBV19 and TRBJ1-6, the complete variable domain is DGGITQSPKYLFRKEGQNVTLSCEQNLNHDAMYWYRQDPGQGLRLIYYSQIVNDFQKGDIAEGYSVSREKKESFPLTVTSAQKNPTAFYLCASGLGALDSPLHFGNGTRLTVT.

This rearrangement joins TRBV11-2 to TRBJ2-2; maybe TRBD1 (6 bases). In germline, CDR1 is SGHAT, CDR2 FQNNGV. This CDR3 has 14 amino acids. Trimming took 5 bases from V and 8 from J, leaving 15 bases between them. Written as DNA, the CDR3 is TGTGCCAGCAGCCATAGACAGACAGGTGGGGAGCTGTTTTTT. Protein: CASSHRQTGGELFF.

V and J are TRBV14 and TRBJ1-2, with D unclear. The CDR3 has 13 amino acids. Trimming cost V 4 bases and J 10 bases, with 16 bases left between them. Germline V gives CDR1 SGHDN, CDR2 FVKESK. In nucleotides, the CDR3 is TGTGCCAGCAGCCCCCAGGCGACCCTTTACTACACCTTC. It encodes CASSPQATLYYTF.

The chain has TRBV6-5 and TRBJ2-7; the match to TRBD1 covers 9 bases. The CDR3 spans 13 residues. The ends lost 8 bases at V and 4 bases at J; junction bases unmatched: 6. Germline CDR1 is MNHEY and CDR2 is SVGAGI. CDR3 loop: CASLGTGKYEQYF. DNA for the CDR3: TGTGCCAGCCTGGGGACAGGGAAGTACGAGCAGTACTTC.

This chain links TRBV2 with TRBJ2-5; no clear D gene. Germline V gene lookup returns CDR1 SNHLY and CDR2 FYNNEI. This CDR3 spans 15 amino acids. V lost 0 bases and J lost 0, with 8 bases in between. The CDR3, as DNA: TGTGCCAGCAGTGAAGCGTACTTCGACCAAGAGACCCAGTACTTC. It encodes CASSEAYFDQETQYF.

The CDR3 region is CAIGGVNTEAFF. CDR3 sequence (DNA): TGTGCCATTGGGGGGGTGAACACTGAAGCTTTCTTT. The J gene is TRBJ1-1, the V gene TRBV10-3, with a weak D call TRBD1 (5 bases). Germline CDR1 and CDR2: ENHRY and SYGVKD. V was clipped by 9 bases and J by 0 bases, with 8 bases between them. This CDR3 is 12 amino acids long.

The chain carries TRBV12-3 or TRBV12-4 and TRBJ1-1; possibly TRBD1 for D (6 bases). This CDR3 has 11 amino acids. V lost 8 bases and J 7 bases, leaving 11 bases between the germline ends. CDR3 amino acids: CASCRGIEAFF. The CDR3 bases are TGTGCCAGCTGTAGGGGGATTGAAGCTTTCTTT.

The gene calls are TRBV7-6 and TRBJ1-1; D ambiguous. The CDR3 has 12 residues. The V end was cut by 8 bases, the J end by 8 bases, with 15 bases between. The germline CDR1 and CDR2 sequences are SGHVS and FNYEAQ. As DNA, the CDR3 is TGTGCCAGCTCAGACGGCGGCGGGGAAGCTTTCTTT. It codes for CASSDGGGEAFF.

V usage is TRBV18 and J usage is TRBJ1-1; D is possibly TRBD1 (5 bases). Trimming removed 0 bases from V and 4 bases from J, with 15 bases in between. Germline V gene sequence: CDR1 KGHSH, CDR2 LQKENI. This CDR3 contains 16 residues. The chain's CDR3 is CASSPPRGGGGTEAFF. The CDR3 DNA reads TGTGCCAGCTCACCACCCCGGGGAGGCGGGGGCACTGAAGCTTTCTTT. Full variable domain (remainder filled in from reference TRBV18 and TRBJ1-1): NAGVMQNPRHLVRRRGQEARLRCSPMKGHSHVYWYRQLPEEGLKFMVYLQKENIIDESGMPKERFSAEFPKEGPSILRIQQVVRGDSAAYFCASSPPRGGGGTEAFFGQGTRLTVV.

The chain has TRBV4-2 and TRBJ1-2; 7 positions agree with TRBD1. V trimming: 0 bases; J trimming: 5 bases; junction bases outside the gene matches: 3. The CDR3 runs 14 residues. In germline, CDR1 is LGHNA, CDR2 YNFKEQ. CDR3 loop: CASSQETGRYGYTF. Written as DNA, the CDR3 is TGTGCCAGCAGCCAAGAGACAGGGCGGTATGGCTACACCTTC.

The chain links TRBV7-9 to TRBJ1-4; D not certain. The CDR3 covers 14 residues. The V gene lost 3 bases and the J gene lost 5 bases, with 10 bases spanning the gap. Germline assignment: CDR1 SEHNR and CDR2 FQNEAQ (reference sequence). The CDR3 nucleotides read TGTGCCAGCAGCTTCGTCGAGAGGAATGAAAAACTGTTTTTT. It encodes CASSFVERNEKLFF.

This rearrangement joins TRBV21-1 to TRBJ1-4. TRBV21-1 is a pseudogene segment. The CDR3 runs to 17 residues. CDR3: CASSKYAFRNTNEKLFF. CDR3 coding DNA: TGTGCCAGCAGCAAATATGCTTTTAGAAATACTAATGAAAAACTGTTTTTT.

The genes are TRBV10-2 and TRBJ1-1, with a possible D match to TRBD1 (5 bases). CDR3 size: 13 residues. Germline V CDR1 and CDR2: WSHSY, SAAADI. Trimming cost V 3 bases and J 1 base, with 6 bases left between them. CDR3 nucleotide sequence: TGCGCCAGCAGTGAACAGGCGAACACTGAAGCTTTCTTT. Translation gives CASSEQANTEAFF.

The chain combines TRBV9 with TRBJ2-3; D unclear. Looked up from germline, CDR1 is SGDLS and CDR2 is YYNGEE. Trimming took off 3 bases at V and 0 bases at J, with 8 bases between the two ends. The CDR3 totals 14 residues. CDR3 loop: CASSGYGSTDTQYF. The DNA of the CDR3 is TGTGCCAGCAGCGGATACGGGAGCACAGATACGCAGTATTTT.

V gene TRBV7-6 combines with J gene TRBJ1-5, with D possibly TRBD1 on 5 matching bases. The CDR3 runs 14 residues. Germline V lookup: CDR1 SGHVS, CDR2 FNYEAQ. V dropped 3 bases and J dropped 5 bases, with 11 bases sitting between them. This chain's CDR3 is CASSLGGSHQPQHF. CDR3 in DNA: TGTGCCAGCAGCTTGGGGGGGAGCCATCAGCCCCAGCATTTT.

This clone has a single count. The chain couples TRBV5-1 to TRBJ2-7; 9 nucleotides match TRBD1. V trimming: 3 bases; J trimming: 0 bases; junction bases outside the gene matches: 7. CDR3 length equals 16 residues. Per the germline V gene, CDR1 is SGHRS and CDR2 is YFSETQ. CDR3: CASSSGDRVGSYEQYF. CDR3 nucleotide sequence: TGCGCCAGCAGCTCGGGGGACAGGGTGGGCTCCTACGAGCAGTACTTC.

This chain uses TRBV12-3 or TRBV12-4 with TRBJ1-5; no reliable D call. The CDR3 covers 13 residues. V shed 1 base and J shed 6 bases, with 7 bases lying between them. The CDR3 nucleotides are TGTGCCAGCAGTTTAGACAGTTTTCAGCCCCAGCATTTT. Its translation is CASSLDSFQPQHF.

This rearrangement joins TRBV19 to TRBJ1-1, with 10 bases fitting TRBD1. The CDR3 runs 17 residues. The V and J ends lost 5 bases and 4 bases, in that order; junction bases with no gene match: 13. The germline V gene has CDR1 LNHDA and CDR2 SQIVND (reference sequence). The CDR3 DNA reads as TGTGCCAGTAGTTTACCGGGACAGGGGAGAGGTGGCACTGAAGCTTTCTTT. Its protein is CASSLPGQGRGGTEAFF. Variable domain in full (rest from reference TRBV19 and TRBJ1-1): DGGITQSPKYLFRKEGQNVTLSCEQNLNHDAMYWYRQDPGQGLRLIYYSQIVNDFQKGDIAEGYSVSREKKESFPLTVTSAQKNPTAFYLCASSLPGQGRGGTEAFFGQGTRLTVV.

The chain joins TRBV2 to TRBJ1-6, with 12 bases lining up with TRBD1. Losses at the gene ends were 5 bases for V and 10 bases for J; bases not matched to a gene: 12. The CDR3 length is 17 residues. Germline CDR1 is SNHLY and CDR2 is FYNNEI. In DNA form, the CDR3 reads TGTGCCAGCAGTCTTTGGGGATCGGGACAGGGGGCCTCACCCCTCCACTTT. Translated, it gives CASSLWGSGQGASPLHF.

V usage is TRBV10-3 and J usage is TRBJ2-7; 10 bases agree with TRBD1. Germline CDR1 and CDR2: ENHRY and SYGVKD. The CDR3 runs 15 residues. V shed 6 bases, J shed 4 bases, and the junction held 9 bases outside the gene matches. CDR3 bases: TGTGCCATCAGACCGGGACAGGGGCTCTCTTACGAGCAGTACTTC. Translated, it gives CAIRPGQGLSYEQYF.

The chain uses TRBV3-1 (or the pseudogene TRBV3-2) and TRBJ2-3; possible D gene TRBD2, 5 bases. The CDR3 length is 16 residues. Germline V CDR1 and CDR2: LGHDT, YNNKEL (reference sequence). V shed 5 bases and J shed 4 bases, with 19 bases lying between them. The CDR3 coding sequence is TGTGCCAGCAGCGGCTTCGGACTCTCCTTGGCAGATACGCAGTATTTT. It yields the protein CASSGFGLSLADTQYF.

The chain is built from TRBV29-1 and TRBJ1-2; TRBD1 matches at 7 bases. With V trimmed by 7 bases and J by 8 bases, 10 bases remained unmatched. The CDR3 totals 12 residues. Germline lookup yields CDR1 SQVTM and CDR2 ANQGSEA. CDR3 in DNA: TGCAGCGCTCATGGGACAGTGGAGGGCTACACCTTC. This sequence encodes CSAHGTVEGYTF.

In its sample, this clone was seen a few times. The chain combines TRBV6-5 with TRBJ1-6; D call uncertain. This CDR3 region has 14 residues. The germline V and J ends were trimmed by 8 bases and 2 bases, with 10 bases remaining between them. CDR1 and CDR2 (germline): MNHEY, SVGAGI. The CDR3 sequence: CASQAGAYNSPLHF. The CDR3 DNA reads as TGTGCCAGCCAGGCAGGCGCCTATAATTCACCCCTCCACTTT.

The rearrangement links TRBV13 to TRBJ2-2; D may be TRBD2 (6 bases). This CDR3 spans 16 amino acids. Trimming pared 5 bases from V and 2 bases from J, leaving 15 bases between. CDR1 PRHDT and CDR2 FYEKMQ come from the germline V gene (reference sequence). In nucleotides, the CDR3 is TGTGCCAGCAGCCCCCCGGACTACGACAACACCGGGGAGCTGTTTTTT. Translated, it gives CASSPPDYDNTGELFF.

The genes are TRBV5-4 and TRBJ2-2; TRBD1 matches at 7 bases. Trimming cost V 3 bases and J 6 bases; bases outside gene matches: 2. CDR3 length: 13 residues. In germline, CDR1 is SGHNT, CDR2 YYREEE (reference sequence). The CDR3 region has the DNA TGTGCCAGCAGCTCCACAGGGGCCGGGGAGCTGTTTTTT. Translated, it gives CASSSTGAGELFF. Full variable domain (remainder filled in from reference TRBV5-4 and TRBJ2-2): ETGVTQSPTHLIKTRGQQVTLRCSSQSGHNTVSWYQQALGQGPQFIFQYYREEENGRGNFPPRFSGLQFPNYSSELNVNALELDDSALYLCASSSTGAGELFFGEGSRLTVL.

V gene TRBV27 combines with J gene TRBJ1-1; no clear D gene. CDR3 length equals 12 residues. Between the trimmed V and J ends, which lost 8 bases and 11 bases, there was a span of 18 bases. Per the germline V gene, CDR1 is MNHEY and CDR2 is SMNVEV (reference sequence). In DNA, the CDR3 is TGTGCCAGCCGTGGGATCGGGGATGCGGCTTTCTTT. This translates into CASRGIGDAAFF.

This chain connects TRBV7-3 to TRBJ1-1; 9 nucleotides agree with TRBD1. The germline V gene encodes CDR1 SGHTA and CDR2 FQGTGA. The V gene end was trimmed by 0 bases and the J gene end by 10 bases; junction bases not matched to a gene: 9. The CDR3 contains 15 residues. The CDR3 loop reads CASSLTGGQGRAAFF. For the CDR3, the DNA is TGTGCCAGCAGCTTAACTGGGGGACAGGGAAGAGCAGCTTTCTTT.

This chain joins TRBV5-1 and TRBJ2-7; D may be TRBD1 (5 bases). Germline CDR1 SGHRS, CDR2 YFSETQ. Trimming left V 4 bases short and J 5 bases short, with 13 bases between. This CDR3 comprises 13 residues. CDR3 amino acids: CASSAYSTDEQYF. DNA for the CDR3: TGCGCCAGCAGCGCCTACTCGACAGACGAGCAGTACTTC.

This clone was counted a single time. The gene calls are TRBV11-2 and TRBJ2-1, with TRBD1 as a possible D gene (5 bases). The CDR3 consists of 18 residues. Germline lookup yields CDR1 SGHAT and CDR2 FQNNGV. V lost 2 bases, J lost 7 bases, and 24 bases lay in between. CDR3 sequence (DNA): TGTGCCAGCAGCTTACGGCTAGGCCGAAGGGGCTTGGGGAATGAGCAGTTCTTC. Translation: CASSLRLGRRGLGNEQFF.